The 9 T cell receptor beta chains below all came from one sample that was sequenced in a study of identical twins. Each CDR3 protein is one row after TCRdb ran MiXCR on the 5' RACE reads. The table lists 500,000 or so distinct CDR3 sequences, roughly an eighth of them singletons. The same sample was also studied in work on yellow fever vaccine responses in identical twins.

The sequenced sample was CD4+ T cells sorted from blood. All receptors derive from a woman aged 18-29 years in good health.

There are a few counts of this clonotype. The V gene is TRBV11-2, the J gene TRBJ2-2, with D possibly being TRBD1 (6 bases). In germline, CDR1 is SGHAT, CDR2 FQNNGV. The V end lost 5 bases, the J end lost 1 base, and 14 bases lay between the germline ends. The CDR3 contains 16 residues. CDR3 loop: CASSPHRRGNTGELFF. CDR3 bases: TGTGCCAGCAGCCCCCATCGCAGGGGGAACACCGGGGAGCTGTTTTTT.

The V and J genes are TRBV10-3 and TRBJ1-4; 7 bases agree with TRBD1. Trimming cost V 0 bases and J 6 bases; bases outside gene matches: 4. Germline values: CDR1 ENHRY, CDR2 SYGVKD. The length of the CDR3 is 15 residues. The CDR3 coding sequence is TGTGCCATCAGTGAGTCGAAGGGACAGTATGAAAAACTGTTTTTT. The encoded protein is CAISESKGQYEKLFF.

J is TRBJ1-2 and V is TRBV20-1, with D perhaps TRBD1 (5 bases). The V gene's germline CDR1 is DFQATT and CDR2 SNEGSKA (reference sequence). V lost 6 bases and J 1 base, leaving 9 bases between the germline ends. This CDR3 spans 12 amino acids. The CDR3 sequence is CSALTVNYGYTF. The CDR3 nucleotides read TGCAGTGCCCTGACAGTTAACTATGGCTACACCTTC.

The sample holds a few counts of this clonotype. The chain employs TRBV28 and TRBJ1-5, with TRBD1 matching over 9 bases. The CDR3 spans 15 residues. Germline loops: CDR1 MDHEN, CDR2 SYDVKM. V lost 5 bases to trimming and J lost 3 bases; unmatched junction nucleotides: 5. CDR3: CASSPRDRVNQPQHF. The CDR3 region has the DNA TGTGCCAGCAGTCCCCGGGACAGGGTCAATCAGCCCCAGCATTTT.

The CDR3 is CASSPLFAGRTDTQYF. CDR3 DNA: TGTGCCAGCAGTCCCCTCTTTGCGGGAAGGACAGATACGCAGTATTTT. The chain is built from TRBV27 and TRBJ2-3, with a tentative D call TRBD2 (6 bases). The CDR3 totals 16 residues. V was shortened by 5 bases and J by 3 bases, with 18 bases between the two germline ends. CDR1 is MNHEY, CDR2 SMNVEV, per germline (reference sequence).

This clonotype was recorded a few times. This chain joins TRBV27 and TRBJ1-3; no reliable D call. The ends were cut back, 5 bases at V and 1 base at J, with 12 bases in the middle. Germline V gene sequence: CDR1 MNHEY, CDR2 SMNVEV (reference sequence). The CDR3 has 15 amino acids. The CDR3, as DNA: TGTGCCAGCAGTCCCTTGTTCCTGTCTGGAAACACCATATATTTT. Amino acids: CASSPLFLSGNTIYF.

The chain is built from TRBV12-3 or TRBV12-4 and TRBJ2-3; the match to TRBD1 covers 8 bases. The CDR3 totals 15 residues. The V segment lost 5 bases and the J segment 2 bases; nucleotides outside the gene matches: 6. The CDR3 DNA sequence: TGTGCCAGCAGTCCCGGACAGGGAAACACAGATACGCAGTATTTT. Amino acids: CASSPGQGNTDTQYF.

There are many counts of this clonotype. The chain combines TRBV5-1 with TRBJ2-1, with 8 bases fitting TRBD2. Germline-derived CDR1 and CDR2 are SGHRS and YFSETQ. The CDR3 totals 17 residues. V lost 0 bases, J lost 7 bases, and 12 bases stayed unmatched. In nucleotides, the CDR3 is TGCGCCAGCAGCTTGGGACTAGCGACGAAGACCGGGAATGAGCAGTTCTTC. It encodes CASSLGLATKTGNEQFF.

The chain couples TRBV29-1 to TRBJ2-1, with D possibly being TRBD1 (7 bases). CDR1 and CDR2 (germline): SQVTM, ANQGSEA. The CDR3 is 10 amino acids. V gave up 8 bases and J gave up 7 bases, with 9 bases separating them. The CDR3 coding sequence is TGCAGCCCAGGGGGGAATGAGCAGTTCTTC. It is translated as CSPGGNEQFF.